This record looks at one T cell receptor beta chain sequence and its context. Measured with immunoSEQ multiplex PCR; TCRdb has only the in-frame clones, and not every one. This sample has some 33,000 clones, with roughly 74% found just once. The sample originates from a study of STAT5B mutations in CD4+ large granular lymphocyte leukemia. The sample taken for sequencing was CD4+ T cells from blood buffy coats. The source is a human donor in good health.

In DNA, the CDR3 is TGTGCCAGCATTCGTGAGGGGCGGGGAAACACCATATATTTT. It specifies CASIREGRGNTIYF. The chain uses TRBV6-1 and TRBJ1-3, with D perhaps TRBD1 (5 bases). Looked up from germline, CDR1 is MNHNS and CDR2 is SASEGT. The CDR3 is made up of 14 amino acids. Trimming removed 7 bases from V and 4 bases from J, with 14 bases in between.